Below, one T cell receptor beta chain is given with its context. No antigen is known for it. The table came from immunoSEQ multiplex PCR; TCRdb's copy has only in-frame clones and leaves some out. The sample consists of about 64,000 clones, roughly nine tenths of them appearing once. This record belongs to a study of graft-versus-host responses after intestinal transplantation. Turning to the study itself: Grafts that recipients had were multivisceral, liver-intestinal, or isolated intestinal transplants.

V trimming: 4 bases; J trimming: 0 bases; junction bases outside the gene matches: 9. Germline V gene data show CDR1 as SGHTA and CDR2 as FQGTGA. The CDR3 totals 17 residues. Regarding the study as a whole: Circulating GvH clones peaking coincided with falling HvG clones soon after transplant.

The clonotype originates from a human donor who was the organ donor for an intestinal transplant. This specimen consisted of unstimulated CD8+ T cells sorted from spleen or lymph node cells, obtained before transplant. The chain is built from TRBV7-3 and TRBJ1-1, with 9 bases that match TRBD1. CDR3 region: CASSCGQGIQVNTEAFF. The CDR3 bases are TGTGCCAGCAGCTGCGGACAGGGGATACAAGTGAACACTGAAGCTTTCTTT.